This T cell receptor (beta chain) originates from a study of blood T cell repertoires in COVID-19. Deletions cut 0 bases from V and 9 bases from J, with 9 bases between. CDR3 length: 13 residues. Germline V gene data show CDR1 as SGHDN and CDR2 as FVKESK. Libraries were prepared by immunoSEQ multiplex PCR; TCRdb keeps only in-frame clonotypes and omits some of them. This table holds about 400,000 clones, 80% to 90% found once. Sequenced sample: PBMCs or T cells enriched from blood (not recorded which). The V call is TRBV14, the J call TRBJ2-1, with unresolved D. The sequence was obtained from a woman in her forties or fifties who had recovered from COVID-19. The CDR3 loop is CASSQDVLSEQFF. CDR3 DNA sequence: TGTGCCAGCAGCCAAGACGTATTGAGTGAGCAGTTCTTC.